Below, 2 T cell receptor beta chains from the same sample are listed, as sequenced in a study of blood T cell repertoires in COVID-19. Using immunoSEQ multiplex PCR, the repertoire was profiled, and TCRdb retains in-frame clones only, with some absent. The data show about 430,000 clones, with around nine tenths seen just once and roughly 1.4% held by the top ten. Sequences were obtained from PBMCs or T cells enriched from blood (not recorded which). The receptor source for this set is a woman younger than 35 who had been exposed to COVID-19.

The V gene is TRBV3-1 (or the pseudogene TRBV3-2), the J gene TRBJ2-7; TRBD1 aligns across 8 bases. CDR3 length: 14 residues. The V gene's germline CDR1 is LGHDT and CDR2 YNNKEL (reference sequence). The J segment lost 1 base and the V segment lost 2 bases, leaving 1 base of the junction unmatched. Here the CDR3 reads CASSQNRGSYEQYF. The CDR3 nucleotides read TGTGCCAGCAGCCAAAACAGGGGGTCCTACGAGCAGTACTTC.

Only one count was recorded for this clone. The chain uses TRBV28 and TRBJ1-2; 8 bases fit TRBD1. The junction had 11 bases not matched to a gene; V was cut back by 4 bases and J by 10 bases. Per germline, CDR1 MDHEN and CDR2 SYDVKM. The CDR3 runs to 14 residues. The CDR3 region has the DNA TGTGCCAGCAGTTCCTCAGGACAGGGTAGAATCTACACCTTC. It is translated as CASSSSGQGRIYTF.